Listed below are T cell receptor beta chains from one sample, sequenced in a study of blood T cell repertoires in COVID-19. The method was immunoSEQ multiplex PCR; TCRdb's version includes in-frame clones alone and lacks a portion of them. The table includes about 150,000 clones, around four fifths detected once. The sequenced sample was peripheral blood. Receptors were obtained from a woman at least 80 years old with COVID-19, enrolled during active disease. CDR3s include the opening cysteine and the closing phenylalanine or tryptophan. The D gene is left open where the match is weak. The listing skips clone size in some rows; elsewhere it reads once, few, many or a size class.

>15|-|TRBJ1-5|TRBV19|-
CASRGEATSNQPQHF
TGTGCCAGCCGGGGGGAGGCCACCAGCAATCAGCCCCAGCATTTT
>13|-|TRBJ2-5|TRBV28|-
CASRPQIQETQYF
TGTGCCAGCAGACCACAAATTCAAGAGACCCAGTACTTC
>11|-|TRBJ2-3|TRBV29-1|-
CSVASSDTQYF
TGCAGCGTTGCGAGCTCGGATACGCAGTATTTT
>14|-|TRBJ2-1|TRBV29-1|-
CSVERSGAYNEQFF
TGCAGCGTTGAACGCTCAGGGGCCTACAATGAGCAGTTCTTC
>15|few|TRBJ2-3|TRBV28|TRBD2
CASSSGLARTDTQYF
TGTGCCAGCAGTAGCGGACTAGCGAGGACAGATACGCAGTATTTT
>16|many|TRBJ1-2|TRBV11-2|TRBD1
CASSLGTGGEGGGYTF
TGTGCCAGCAGCCTCGGGACAGGGGGCGAGGGAGGAGGCTACACCTTC
>14|-|TRBJ2-5|TRBV10-3|TRBD2
CAIGAGVSGETQYF
TGTGCCATCGGGGCGGGAGTGTCAGGAGAGACCCAGTACTTC
>13|once|TRBJ1-2|TRBV7-3|TRBD1
CASSFTGDYGYTF
TGTGCCAGCAGTTTTACAGGGGACTATGGCTACACCTTC
>15|once|TRBJ2-3|TRBV7-2|-
CASSFSRARTDTQYF
TGTGCCAGCAGCTTCTCCAGGGCCCGCACAGATACGCAGTATTTT
>14|-|TRBJ2-5|TRBV18|TRBD1
CASSPTGSKETQYF
TGTGCCAGCTCACCGACAGGGTCCAAAGAGACCCAGTACTTC
>15|-|TRBJ2-7|TRBV14|TRBD1
CASSQGTGHSYEQYF
TGTGCCAGCAGCCAAGGGACAGGACACTCCTACGAGCAGTACTTC
>15|once|TRBJ1-4|TRBV19|TRBD1
CASSTYRGTNEKLFF
TGTGCCAGTAGTACCTACAGGGGTACTAATGAAAAACTGTTTTTT
>19|-|TRBJ2-5|TRBV7-6|-
CASSLAPAGSGNTQETQYF
TGTGCCAGCAGCTTAGCCCCGGCGGGTAGCGGAAACACCCAAGAGACCCAGTACTTC
>17|once|TRBJ1-3|TRBV5-5|TRBD1
CASSRFGQGFSGNTIYF
TGTGCCAGCAGCCGCTTTGGACAGGGCTTCTCTGGAAACACCATATATTTT
>14|-|TRBJ1-1|TRBV12-5|-
CASGDPGRNTEAFF
TGTGCTAGTGGTGATCCGGGAAGAAACACTGAAGCTTTCTTT
>10|-|TRBJ2-3|TRBV2|-
CASSAGTQYF
TGTGCCAGCAGTGCCGGTACGCAGTATTTT
>13|-|TRBJ1-4|TRBV18|TRBD1
CASSQGADEKLFF
TGTGCCAGCTCACAGGGGGCGGATGAAAAACTGTTTTTT
>16|-|TRBJ2-3|TRBV6-6|TRBD2
CASTGPGLAGTDTQYF
TGTGCCAGCACCGGACCGGGACTAGCGGGCACAGATACGCAGTATTTT
>17|-|TRBJ2-2|TRBV7-2|TRBD2
CASSLGISGSSAGELFF
TGTGCCAGCAGCTTAGGTATCAGCGGGAGTAGCGCCGGGGAGCTGTTTTTT
>15|-|TRBJ1-2|TRBV28|-
CASSGPDWRDYGYTF
TGTGCCAGCAGTGGCCCGGACTGGAGGGACTATGGCTACACCTTC
>14|-|TRBJ1-3|TRBV19|-
CASSSGRAGNTIYF
TGTGCCAGTAGTAGCGGCAGGGCTGGAAACACCATATATTTT
>13|few|TRBJ1-6|TRBV28|TRBD1
CASTERQGATPHF
TGTGCCAGCACGGAACGACAGGGGGCGACCCCCCACTTT
>16|-|TRBJ2-2|TRBV18|TRBD2
CASSPPTGTSLGELFF
TGTGCCAGCTCACCGCCGACCGGGACTAGCCTCGGGGAGCTGTTTTTT
>13|-|TRBJ2-7|TRBV5-1|TRBD1
CASSTQTGSEQYF
TGCGCCAGCAGCACCCAGACAGGGTCCGAGCAGTACTTC
>16|-|TRBJ2-7|TRBV11-3|-
CASSLGAGREPYEQYF
TGTGCCAGCAGCTTAGGGGCAGGCAGGGAACCCTACGAGCAGTACTTC
>14|-|TRBJ2-5|TRBV28|-
CASSLWDSKETQYF
TGTGCCAGCAGTTTATGGGACAGCAAAGAGACCCAGTACTTC
>13|-|TRBJ1-1|TRBV12-5|TRBD1
CASGSDRGTEAFF
TGTGCTAGTGGCTCTGACAGGGGTACTGAAGCTTTCTTT
>11|-|TRBJ1-2|TRBV30|-
CAWSNRVGYTF
TGTGCCTGGAGCAACAGGGTCGGCTACACCTTC
>15|-|TRBJ2-5|TRBV3-1/TRBV3-2|-
CASSRPGHFQETQYF
TGTGCCAGCAGCCGACCGGGACACTTCCAAGAGACCCAGTACTTC
>14|-|TRBJ2-2|TRBV10-3|-
CALGDFPNTGELFF
TGTGCCTTAGGGGACTTTCCGAACACCGGGGAGCTGTTTTTT
>15|-|TRBJ1-4|TRBV3-1/TRBV3-2|-
CASSYLGTWDEKLFF
TGTGCCAGCAGCTATCTCGGGACATGGGATGAAAAACTGTTTTTT
>16|-|TRBJ1-4|TRBV28|-
CASSFAGSATNEKLFF
TGTGCCAGCAGTTTTGCAGGGTCTGCAACTAATGAAAAACTGTTTTTT
>14|-|TRBJ1-4|TRBV10-3|TRBD1
CAISLDRGNEKLFF
TGTGCCATCAGTCTTGACAGGGGGAATGAAAAACTGTTTTTT
>12|-|TRBJ2-3|TRBV18|TRBD2
CASSRGTSVEYF
TGTGCCAGCTCCCGCGGGACTAGCGTGGAGTATTTT
>14|-|TRBJ2-1|TRBV11-2|TRBD2
CASRRGLAGVEQFF
TGTGCCAGCAGGAGAGGACTAGCGGGGGTTGAGCAGTTCTTC
>15|-|TRBJ1-1|TRBV2|TRBD1
CASSGQGAGSTEAFF
TGTGCCAGCAGTGGCCAGGGGGCGGGGAGCACTGAAGCTTTCTTT
>12|-|TRBJ2-7|TRBV6-5|TRBD1
CASSPDRVRQYF
TGTGCCAGCAGCCCAGACAGGGTAAGGCAGTACTTC
>14|-|TRBJ2-1|TRBV19|-
CASSIRVSGGEQFF
TGTGCCAGTAGTATACGGGTTAGCGGCGGCGAGCAGTTCTTC
>14|-|TRBJ2-7|TRBV5-1|TRBD2
CASSLSTGGYEQYF
TGCGCCAGCAGCTTGTCAACGGGAGGGTACGAGCAGTACTTC
>14|-|TRBJ1-4|TRBV10-3|-
CAISATTTNEKLFF
TGTGCCATCAGTGCAACAACAACTAATGAAAAACTGTTTTTT
>15|few|TRBJ1-4|TRBV7-2|-
CASSVGSATNEKLFF
TGTGCCAGCAGCGTAGGGAGTGCAACTAATGAAAAACTGTTTTTT
>15|-|TRBJ1-2|TRBV7-2|-
CASKRPGAGDYGYTF
TGTGCCAGCAAAAGACCGGGGGCGGGGGACTATGGCTACACCTTC
>14|-|TRBJ2-5|TRBV19|TRBD1
CASSSTGGAETQYF
TGTGCCAGTAGTTCGACAGGGGGCGCAGAGACCCAGTACTTC
>12|-|TRBJ1-2|TRBV18|-
CASSPAGGGYTF
TGTGCCAGCTCACCTGCCGGTGGTGGCTACACCTTC
>16|-|TRBJ2-7|TRBV3-1/TRBV3-2|TRBD2
CASSQDRVGWGGEQYF
TGTGCCAGCAGCCAAGATAGAGTCGGCTGGGGGGGGGAGCAGTACTTC
>15|once|TRBJ2-7|TRBV11-2|-
CASSYGVANSYEQYF
TGTGCCAGCAGCTATGGAGTAGCTAACTCCTACGAGCAGTACTTC
>17|-|TRBJ2-1|TRBV5-1|TRBD2
CASSWDLAGSSYNEQFF
TGCGCCAGCAGCTGGGACCTAGCGGGATCCTCCTACAATGAGCAGTTCTTC
>14|once|TRBJ1-5|TRBV12-5|-
CASGGTGSRQPQHF
TGTGCTAGTGGGGGTACAGGGTCCCGCCAGCCCCAGCATTTT
>16|-|TRBJ1-3|TRBV9|TRBD1
CASSGRDRGSGNTIYF
TGTGCCAGCAGCGGCCGGGACAGGGGCTCTGGAAACACCATATATTTT
>16|-|TRBJ2-3|TRBV9|TRBD2
CASSGKLAGYTDTQYF
TGTGCCAGCAGCGGCAAACTAGCGGGGTATACAGATACGCAGTATTTT
>10|-|TRBJ2-7|TRBV28|-
CASSHYEQYF
TGTGCCAGCAGTCACTACGAGCAGTACTTC
>17|-|TRBJ1-1|TRBV4-2|TRBD1
CASSQNRGTGGNTEAFF
TGTGCCAGCAGCCAGAACAGGGGTACCGGAGGGAACACTGAAGCTTTCTTT